This TCR beta chain appears in the sequencing data of a study of blood T cell repertoires in COVID-19. As for the study in general: Researchers got acute and convalescent COVID-19 samples from the United States, Italy and Spain. T cells, B-cell-depleted T cells, or PBMCs provided the cDNA or gDNA that served as material.

Germline CDR1 reads SGDLS; CDR2 reads YYNGEE. CDR3 length: 16 residues. With 3 bases clipped from V and 0 bases from J, the junction kept 5 bases outside the gene matches. Seattle's enrolled individuals joined amid active infection and were then monitored longitudinally. In the authors' workflow: The authors estimated nucleated cell counts from reference gene primer amplification. TCRdb's table, derived via immunoSEQ multiplex PCR, lists solely in-frame clones and lacks some. V, J and clone size reflect that table, while D and trimming were determined from the DNA. The table includes over 70,000 clones, approximately 80% detected once.

This clonotype originated in a man aged 70 or older with COVID-19, enrolled during active disease. The sequencing sample was made of peripheral blood. The chain uses TRBV9 and TRBJ2-3, with TRBD2 matching 9 bases. CDR3 coding DNA: TGTGCCAGCAGCGCCTCGACTAGCGGAAGCACAGATACGCAGTATTTT. Translating gives CASSASTSGSTDTQYF.